The next 8 T cell receptor beta chains were all read from a single sample in a study of control samples from healthy donors and cancer patients. Sequencing was performed with immunoSEQ multiplex PCR; in TCRdb, only in-frame clones are kept and a portion is missing. The table shows about 410,000 clones, with about nine tenths occurring only once. The sample consisted of PBMCs. These receptors all stem from a man in his forties or fifties with head and neck cancer.

The chain links TRBV7-9 to TRBJ2-1; TRBD1 matches at 9 bases. J lost 3 bases, V lost 4 bases, and 13 bases had no gene match. Germline CDR1 and CDR2: SEHNR and FQNEAQ (reference sequence). This CDR3 region has 18 residues. The CDR3, as DNA: TGTGCCAGCAGCTCTTCACCTATACAGGGGGCCGACTACAATGAGCAGTTCTTC. As protein: CASSSSPIQGADYNEQFF.

The chain employs TRBV5-1 and TRBJ1-3; tentatively, D is TRBD1 (6 bases). Germline V gene lookup returns CDR1 SGHRS and CDR2 YFSETQ. The CDR3 runs 15 residues. V was trimmed by 2 bases and J by 5 bases, leaving 14 bases between them. As DNA, the CDR3 is TGCGCCAGCAGCTTAGGTCAGGGGTCTAGAAACACCATATATTTT. Translating it yields CASSLGQGSRNTIYF.

The V gene is TRBV5-4, the J gene TRBJ1-1; unclear D gene. Per germline, CDR1 SGHNT and CDR2 YYREEE (reference sequence). V was shortened by 0 bases and J by 2 bases, with 11 bases between the two germline ends. This CDR3 is built from 15 residues. The DNA of the CDR3 is TGTGCCAGCAGCTTGGACGCTAAGATCAACACTGAAGCTTTCTTT. This encodes CASSLDAKINTEAFF.

The chain couples TRBV9 to TRBJ2-5, with 7 positions matching TRBD1. The germline gives CDR1 SGDLS, CDR2 YYNGEE. The CDR3 contains 14 residues. J was trimmed by 3 bases and V by 4 bases; bases with no gene match: 6. The CDR3 nucleotides read TGTGCCAGCAGCAACCGGGACAGCGAAGAGACCCAGTACTTC. It yields the protein CASSNRDSEETQYF.

The chain couples TRBV14 to TRBJ2-3; 10 bases line up with TRBD2. Trimming removed 4 bases from V and 2 bases from J; junction bases left unmatched: 6. CDR1 and CDR2 (germline): SGHDN, FVKESK. The CDR3 contains 16 residues. The CDR3 spells CASSLLGLAPTDTQYF. For the CDR3, the DNA is TGTGCCAGCAGCCTACTGGGACTAGCGCCCACAGATACGCAGTATTTT.

The rearrangement uses TRBV27 and TRBJ1-1; maybe TRBD1 (5 bases). The V and J ends lost 0 bases and 10 bases respectively, with 12 bases between them. From germline, CDR1 is MNHEY and CDR2 SMNVEV (reference sequence). CDR3 size: 13 residues. CDR3 in DNA: TGTGCCAGCAGTTTATCAGCCGTGGGGGGAGCTTTCTTT. This sequence encodes CASSLSAVGGAFF.

The V gene is TRBV13, the J gene TRBJ2-2; 7 nucleotides agree with TRBD1. The CDR3 is 13 residues long. In germline, CDR1 is PRHDT, CDR2 FYEKMQ (reference sequence). J was trimmed by 5 bases and V by 7 bases; bases with no gene match: 4. CDR3 region: CASTNRGTGELFF. In nucleotides, the CDR3 is TGTGCCAGCACCAACAGGGGTACCGGGGAGCTGTTTTTT. Full variable domain (missing parts from reference TRBV13 and TRBJ2-2): AAGVIQSPRHLIKEKRETATLKCYPIPRHDTVYWYQQGPGQDPQFLISFYEKMQSDKGSIPDRFSAQQFSDYHSELNMSSLELGDSALYFCASTNRGTGELFFGEGSRLTVL.

The chain recombines TRBV5-1 with TRBJ1-6; D is unclear. This CDR3 is built from 14 residues. V was clipped by 0 bases and J by 9 bases, with 10 bases between them. Per the germline V gene, CDR1 is SGHRS and CDR2 is YFSETQ. The CDR3 sequence: CASSLAGRGSPLHF. CDR3 DNA: TGCGCCAGCAGCTTGGCCGGGAGAGGTTCACCCCTCCACTTT.